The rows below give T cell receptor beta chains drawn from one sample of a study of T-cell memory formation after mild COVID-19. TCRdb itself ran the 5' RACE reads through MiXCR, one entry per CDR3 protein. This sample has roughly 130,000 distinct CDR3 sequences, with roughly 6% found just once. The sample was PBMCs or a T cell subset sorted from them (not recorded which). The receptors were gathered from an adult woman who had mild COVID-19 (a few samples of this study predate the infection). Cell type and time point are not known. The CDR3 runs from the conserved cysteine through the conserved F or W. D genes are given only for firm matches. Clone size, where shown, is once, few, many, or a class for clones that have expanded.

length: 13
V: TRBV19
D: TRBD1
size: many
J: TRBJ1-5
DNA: TGTGCCAGTAGTCAGGGGGCTCGGCAGCCCCAGCATTTT
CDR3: CASSQGARQPQHF

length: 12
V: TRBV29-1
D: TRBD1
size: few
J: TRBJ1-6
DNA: TGCAGCGCACGACAGGGAAATTCACCCCTCCACTTT
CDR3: CSARQGNSPLHF

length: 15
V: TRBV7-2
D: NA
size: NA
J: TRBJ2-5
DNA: TGTGCCAGCAGCCGGAAGGGGGATGCTGGAAAGACCCAGTACTTC
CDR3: CASSRKGDAGKTQYF

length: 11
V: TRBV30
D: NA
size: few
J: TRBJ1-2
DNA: TGTGCCTGGAGTAGCACTGGAGGCTACACCTTC
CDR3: CAWSSTGGYTF

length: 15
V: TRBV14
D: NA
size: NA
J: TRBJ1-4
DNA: TGTGCCAGCAGCATCGGGGCGGGTTCTAATGAAAAACTGTTTTTT
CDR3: CASSIGAGSNEKLFF

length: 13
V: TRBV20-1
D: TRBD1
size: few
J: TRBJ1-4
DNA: TGCAGTGCCACCCAATCGACAGGGGAAAAACTGTTTTTT
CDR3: CSATQSTGEKLFF

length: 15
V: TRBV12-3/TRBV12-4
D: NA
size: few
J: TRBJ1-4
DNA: TGTGCCAGCAGTTCAGTATTTCCAACTAATGAAAAACTGTTTTTT
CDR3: CASSSVFPTNEKLFF

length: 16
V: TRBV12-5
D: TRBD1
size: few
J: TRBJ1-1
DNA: TGTGCTAGTGGTTTACCTCCGGGACAGGGGATCACTGAAGCTTTCTTT
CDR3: CASGLPPGQGITEAFF

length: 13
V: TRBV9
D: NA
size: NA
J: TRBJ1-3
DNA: TGTGCCAGCAGCGCCATACAAGCAGACACCATATATTTT
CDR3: CASSAIQADTIYF

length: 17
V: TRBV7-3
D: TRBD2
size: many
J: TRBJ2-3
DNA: TGTGCCAGCAGCTTTGCGGGGGGGAGCGGTAGCACAGATACGCAGTATTTT
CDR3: CASSFAGGSGSTDTQYF

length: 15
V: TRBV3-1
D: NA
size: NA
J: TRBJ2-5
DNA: TGTGCCAGCAGCCTGCCGGGACAAACAACAGAGACCCAGTACTTC
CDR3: CASSLPGQTTETQYF

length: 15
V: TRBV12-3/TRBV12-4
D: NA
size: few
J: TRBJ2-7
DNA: TGTGCCAGCAGTTTACTTCCAGGGGGGGCCTACGAGCAGTACTTC
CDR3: CASSLLPGGAYEQYF

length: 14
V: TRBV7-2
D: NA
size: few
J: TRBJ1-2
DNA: TGTGCCAGCAGCTTAGAAACAGGGCACTATGGCTACACCTTC
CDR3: CASSLETGHYGYTF

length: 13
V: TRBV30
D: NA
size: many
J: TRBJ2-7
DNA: TGTGCCTGCGGGATGGACAGACCCTACGAGCAGTACTTC
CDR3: CACGMDRPYEQYF

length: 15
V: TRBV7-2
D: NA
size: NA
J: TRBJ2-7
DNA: TGTGCCAGCAGCTTAGGAGGGGGCGGGAGATACGAGCAGTACTTC
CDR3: CASSLGGGGRYEQYF

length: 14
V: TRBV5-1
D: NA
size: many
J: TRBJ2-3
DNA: TGCGCCAGCAGCCCTACTAGGAATAGAGATACGCAGTATTTT
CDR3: CASSPTRNRDTQYF

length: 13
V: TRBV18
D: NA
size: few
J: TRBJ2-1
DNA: TGTGCCAGCTCACCTTCCCAGGGCAATGAGCAGTTCTTC
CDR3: CASSPSQGNEQFF

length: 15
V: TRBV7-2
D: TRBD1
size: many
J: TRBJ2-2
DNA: TGTGCCAGCAGTCCGACAGGGGAAGGAACCGGGGAGCTGTTTTTT
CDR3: CASSPTGEGTGELFF

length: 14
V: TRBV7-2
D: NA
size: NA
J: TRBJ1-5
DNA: TGTGCCAGCAGGTATGACAGTCCCAATCAGCCCCAGCATTTT
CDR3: CASRYDSPNQPQHF

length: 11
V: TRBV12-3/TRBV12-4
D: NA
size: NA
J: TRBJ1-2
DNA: TGTGCCAGCAGTAAAACCGGCAGGTTCACCTTC
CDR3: CASSKTGRFTF

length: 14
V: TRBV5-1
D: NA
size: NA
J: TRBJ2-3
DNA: TGCGCCAGCAGCTTGGGCAACCCCACAGATACGCAGTATTTT
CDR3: CASSLGNPTDTQYF

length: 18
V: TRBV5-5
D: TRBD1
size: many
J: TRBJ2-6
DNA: TGTGCCAGCAGCGCCCTCCTCCGGGACAGTTCTGGGGCCAACGTCCTGACTTTC
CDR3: CASSALLRDSSGANVLTF

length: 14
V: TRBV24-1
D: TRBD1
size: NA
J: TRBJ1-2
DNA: TGTGCCACCAGTGAGTCCGGGACAGGCTATGGCTACACCTTC
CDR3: CATSESGTGYGYTF

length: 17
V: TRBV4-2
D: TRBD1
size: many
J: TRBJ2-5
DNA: TGTGCCAGCAGCCAAGATATCACAGGGGGGACCCAAGAGACCCAGTACTTC
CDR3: CASSQDITGGTQETQYF

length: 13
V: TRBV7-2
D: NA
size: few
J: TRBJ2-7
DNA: TGTGCCAGCAGCTTCTCCTCCTCCTACGAGCAGTACTTC
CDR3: CASSFSSSYEQYF

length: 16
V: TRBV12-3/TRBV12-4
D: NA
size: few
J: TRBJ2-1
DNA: TGTGCCAGCAGTTTAGTATCAGGCCTAGGCGACAATGAGCAGTTCTTC
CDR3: CASSLVSGLGDNEQFF

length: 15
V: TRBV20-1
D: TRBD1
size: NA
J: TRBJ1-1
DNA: TGCAGTGCTAGAGAACCGACAGGGGGCTGGACTGAAGCTTTCTTT
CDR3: CSAREPTGGWTEAFF

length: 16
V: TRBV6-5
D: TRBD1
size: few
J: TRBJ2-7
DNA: TGTGCCAGCAGGCTAAAGGGACAGGGGACCTCCTACGAGCAGTACTTC
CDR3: CASRLKGQGTSYEQYF

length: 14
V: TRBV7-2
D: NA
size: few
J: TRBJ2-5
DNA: TGTGCCAGCAGCTCTAGGGGTAGCTCGGAGACCCAGTACTTC
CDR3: CASSSRGSSETQYF

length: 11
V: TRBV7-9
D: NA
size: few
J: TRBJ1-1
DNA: TGTGCCAGCAGCCCCTCGGCAGGCGCTTTCTTT
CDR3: CASSPSAGAFF

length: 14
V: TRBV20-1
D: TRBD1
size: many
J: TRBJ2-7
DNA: TGCAGTGCTAGCGCCGGGACAGGGCTCTACGAGCAGTACTTC
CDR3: CSASAGTGLYEQYF

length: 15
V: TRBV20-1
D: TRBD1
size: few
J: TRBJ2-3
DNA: TGCAGTGCTCCGATGACAGGGTATGGGACAGATACGCAGTATTTT
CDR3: CSAPMTGYGTDTQYF

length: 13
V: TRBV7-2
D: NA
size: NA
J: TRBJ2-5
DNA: TGTGCCAGCAGGCACGGGGTCACGGAGACCCAGTACTTC
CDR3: CASRHGVTETQYF